One and the same sample provided the 15 T cell receptor beta chains below, sequenced in a study of T cells in Graves' hyperthyroidism and ophthalmopathy. TCR beta CDR3 region amplification was performed from RNA transcripts. Initially, a first-round RT-PCR of the TCR CDR3 employed the HTBI primer set. In TCRdb, the multiplex PCR reads were re-called with MiXCR into one record per CDR3 protein. The profile shows around 250,000 distinct CDR3 sequences, 14% to 15% of them singletons. The specimen was blood. Every receptor here comes from a woman between 35 and 50 years old with Graves' hyperthyroidism that later progressed to Graves' ophthalmopathy.

In this sample, this clonotype turned up many times. CDR3 sequence reads: CATSRGQGYQPQHF. The CDR3 region has the DNA TGTGCCACCAGCAGGGGACAGGGATATCAGCCCCAGCATTTT. This rearrangement joins TRBV15 to TRBJ1-5; 9 bases match TRBD1. After removal of 3 bases from V and 5 bases from J, the junction contained 2 bases not matched to a gene. CDR1 is LNHNV, CDR2 YYDKDF, per germline (reference sequence). This CDR3 region has 14 residues.

This clonotype was counted at least ten times. The chain recombines TRBV14 with TRBJ2-7; D gene unclear. The CDR3 loop spans 15 amino acids. Trimming left V 1 base short and J 0 bases short, with 10 bases between. Germline V CDR1 and CDR2: SGHDN, FVKESK. The CDR3 region has the DNA TGTGCCAGCAGCCAAGTCCGCCTTAGCTCCTACGAGCAGTACTTC. This codes for CASSQVRLSSYEQYF.

Many counts were recorded for this clonotype. The rearrangement links TRBV28 to TRBJ2-2, with 12 bases matching TRBD2. The CDR3 extends over 17 amino acids. With 6 bases clipped from V and 4 bases from J, the junction kept 9 bases outside the gene matches. Germline V gene sequence: CDR1 MDHEN, CDR2 SYDVKM. The CDR3 loop is CASSHPGLAGFTGELFF. CDR3 in DNA: TGTGCCAGCAGCCACCCGGGACTAGCGGGTTTCACCGGGGAGCTGTTTTTT.

In its sample, this clonotype was seen many times. The CDR3 bases are TGCAGTGCTAGATCAGGGCAGATCTACGAGCAGTACTTC. It specifies CSARSGQIYEQYF. The gene calls are TRBV20-1 and TRBJ2-7, with D possibly being TRBD1 (5 bases). V dropped 2 bases and J dropped 3 bases, with 11 bases sitting between them. The CDR3 contains 13 residues. Per germline, CDR1 DFQATT and CDR2 SNEGSKA (reference sequence).

Points on this clonotype: One end of the junction does not line up with germline, which may come from a read error. The gene calls are TRBV14 and TRBJ1-1; 7 nucleotides agree with TRBD1. CDR1 and CDR2 from the germline V gene are SGHDN and FVKESK. This CDR3 region has 14 residues. The CDR3 reads CASSKDRVVTEAFF. The CDR3 DNA reads as TGTGCCAGCAGCAAAGACAGGGTGGTTACTGAAGCTTTCTTT. The whole variable domain, remainder taken from reference TRBV14 and TRBJ1-1, is EAGVTQFPSHSVIEKGQTVTLRCDPISGHDNLYWYRRVMGKEIKFLLHFVKESKQDESGMPNNRFLAERTGGTYSTLKVQPAELEDSGVYFCASSKDRVVTEAFFGQGTRLTVV.

V and J are TRBV10-3 and TRBJ1-1, with no clear D. The germline V gene encodes CDR1 ENHRY and CDR2 SYGVKD. This CDR3 has 11 amino acids. V lost 4 bases and J lost 8, with 8 bases in between. CDR3 protein: CAISGMGEAFF. The CDR3 region has the DNA TGTGCCATCAGTGGAATGGGCGAAGCTTTCTTT.

With regard to this clonotype: A read error may explain this, as a much larger clone is one base away. This chain links TRBV28 with TRBJ1-2; a weak D match, TRBD1 (6 bases). V lost 3 bases to trimming and J lost 4 bases, with 9 bases between them. The CDR3 sequence is 13 residues long. Germline lookup yields CDR1 MDHEN and CDR2 SYDVKM. The CDR3, as DNA: TGTGCCAGCAGTTTCGGACAGTTCTATGGCTACACCTTC. This codes for CASSFGQFYGYTF.

In its sample, this clonotype was seen many times. The rearrangement uses TRBV7-9 and TRBJ2-7, with a possible D match to TRBD1 (6 bases). CDR3 length: 16 residues. Trimming took off 4 bases at V and 0 bases at J, with 16 bases between the two ends. Germline-derived CDR1 and CDR2 are SEHNR and FQNEAQ (reference sequence). CDR3 DNA: TGTGCCAGCAGCTCCCCTTCCGGACAGAGCTCCTACGAGCAGTACTTC. This translates into CASSSPSGQSSYEQYF.

This clonotype was seen ten or more times. The chain has TRBV28 and TRBJ2-3; D uncertain. Germline V CDR1 and CDR2: MDHEN, SYDVKM. This CDR3 has 16 amino acids. Between the trimmed V and J ends, which lost 3 bases and 0 bases, there was a span of 13 bases. Here the CDR3 reads CASSFQRARSTDTQYF. As DNA, the CDR3 is TGTGCCAGCAGTTTCCAGCGCGCTCGAAGCACAGATACGCAGTATTTT.

This chain joins TRBV6-1 and TRBJ2-7; D unclear. Germline CDR1 reads MNHNS; CDR2 reads SASEGT. V shed 6 bases and J shed 2 bases, with 14 bases lying between them. The CDR3 totals 14 residues. The DNA of the CDR3 is TGTGCCAGCAGCCAGCCTGTCCCCCCCTACGAGCAGTACTTC. Translated: CASSQPVPPYEQYF.

This clonotype has ten or more counts. V is TRBV30 and J is TRBJ2-1, with 9 bases fitting TRBD1. J lost 7 bases, V lost 1 base, and 11 bases had no gene match. Germline CDR1 GTSNPN, CDR2 SVGIG (reference sequence). The CDR3 is 16 amino acids. The CDR3 protein is CAWSGFGTGSFNEQFF. CDR3 in DNA: TGTGCCTGGAGTGGTTTCGGGACAGGGTCCTTTAATGAGCAGTTCTTC.

This clonotype was counted at least ten times. CDR3 protein: CASSPTVYNEQFF. The CDR3 DNA is TGTGCCAGCAGTCCGACAGTCTACAATGAGCAGTTCTTC. V and J are TRBV27 and TRBJ2-1; possibly TRBD1 for D (5 bases). The CDR3 is 13 residues long. Per germline, CDR1 MNHEY and CDR2 SMNVEV (reference sequence). Between the trimmed V and J ends, which lost 5 bases and 3 bases, there was a span of 8 bases.

This clonotype showed up many times. The chain has TRBV10-2 and TRBJ2-2; D gene uncertain. This CDR3 comprises 16 residues. From germline, CDR1 is WSHSY and CDR2 SAAADI. V was clipped by 7 bases and J by 5 bases, with 20 bases between them. CDR3 nucleotides: TGCGCCAGCATTCCAAGGGCAGGCTCGAGGACCGGGGAGCTGTTTTTT. Translating gives CASIPRAGSRTGELFF.

The sample holds a few counts of this clonotype. This rearrangement joins TRBV7-3 to TRBJ2-1; TRBD1 or TRBD2 may be the D gene (5 bases each). The length of the CDR3 is 15 residues. Trimming pared 5 bases from V and 0 bases from J, leaving 11 bases between. From germline, CDR1 is SGHTA and CDR2 FQGTGA. In nucleotides, the CDR3 is TGTGCCAGCAGCCCGGGACCCCGCTCCTACAATGAGCAGTTCTTC. It is translated as CASSPGPRSYNEQFF.

This clonotype was seen many times. V usage is TRBV10-2 and J usage is TRBJ1-2; no definite D call. CDR1 and CDR2 (germline): WSHSY, SAAADI. The germline V and J ends were trimmed by 3 bases and 6 bases, with 17 bases remaining between them. The CDR3 extends over 15 amino acids. The CDR3 is CASSDPIEVGHGYTF. The CDR3, as DNA: TGCGCCAGCAGTGACCCCATTGAGGTTGGCCATGGCTACACCTTC.